The 4 T cell receptor beta chains listed next were all sequenced from one sample in a study of cytomegalovirus exposure and HLA in healthy donors. The study ran its PCR with 60 Vbeta and 13 Jbeta primers. Data came from immunoSEQ multiplex PCR; TCRdb stores just in-frame clones and leaves some out. The top ten clones hold 1.8% of a sample with approximately 220,000 clones, about 74% of them seen once. Sequenced sample: PBMCs. The receptors originated from a woman aged 25 to 39 in good health and CMV-seronegative.

The rearrangement joins TRBV30 to TRBJ1-2; D is ambiguous. CDR3 length: 14 residues. From germline, CDR1 is GTSNPN and CDR2 SVGIG (reference sequence). V lost 0 bases to trimming and J lost 4 bases, with 12 bases between them. CDR3 amino acids: CAWSVQPRVYGYTF. CDR3 sequence (DNA): TGTGCCTGGAGTGTACAGCCGAGAGTCTATGGCTACACCTTC.

This rearrangement joins TRBV5-4 to TRBJ2-5; TRBD1 is a possible D gene (5 bases). The length of the CDR3 is 16 residues. V was cut by 0 bases and J by 1 base, with 13 bases left in between. Germline loops: CDR1 SGHNT, CDR2 YYREEE (reference sequence). CDR3 in DNA: TGTGCCAGCAGCTTGGGTTCAGGGTCGGTCCAAGAGACCCAGTACTTC. Encoded protein: CASSLGSGSVQETQYF.

The rearrangement links TRBV19 to TRBJ2-5; 10 positions agree with TRBD2. After removal of 8 bases from V and 4 bases from J, the junction contained 7 bases not matched to a gene. The length of the CDR3 is 14 residues. Germline V CDR1 and CDR2: LNHDA, SQIVND (reference sequence). DNA of the CDR3: TGTGCCAGTTCCCAGCGGGGGGGAGGAGAGACCCAGTACTTC. Protein: CASSQRGGGETQYF.

The chain joins TRBV30 to TRBJ1-1; no reliable D call. CDR1 and CDR2 from the germline V gene are GTSNPN and SVGIG (reference sequence). The V gene lost 0 bases and the J gene lost 1 base, with 6 bases spanning the gap. CDR3 length: 13 residues. In DNA, the CDR3 is TGTGCCTGGAGTGTAGCCGAGAACACTGAAGCTTTCTTT. Protein: CAWSVAENTEAFF.